Given below is one TCR beta chain in context. The sample originates from a study of blood T cell repertoires in COVID-19. Study background: Some COVID-19 samples were acute and others convalescent; all came from the United States, Italy and Spain.

CDR1 LGHNA and CDR2 YSLEER come from the germline V gene. V shed 0 bases, J shed 7 bases, and the junction held 16 bases outside the gene matches. The CDR3 has 20 residues. Study members were between roughly 18 and 89 years old and lived in approximately 25 US regions. Recovered status applied to Cohort 3 donors who had two consecutive negative PCRs. It also applied to those with clearance or with symptom resolution. Measured with immunoSEQ multiplex PCR; TCRdb has only the in-frame clones, and not every one. The sample lists approximately 290,000 clones; 80% to 95% were seen once. This sequence joins TRBV4-3 and TRBJ1-4, with 11 bases aligning to TRBD1. Sequencing input: PBMCs or T cells enriched from blood (not recorded which). This sequence originates from a woman younger than 45 who had recovered from COVID-19. CDR3 sequence: CASSQEVWKFGQGAGEKLFF. The CDR3 DNA reads as TGCGCCAGCAGCCAAGAGGTTTGGAAGTTTGGACAGGGGGCAGGTGAAAAACTGTTTTTT.